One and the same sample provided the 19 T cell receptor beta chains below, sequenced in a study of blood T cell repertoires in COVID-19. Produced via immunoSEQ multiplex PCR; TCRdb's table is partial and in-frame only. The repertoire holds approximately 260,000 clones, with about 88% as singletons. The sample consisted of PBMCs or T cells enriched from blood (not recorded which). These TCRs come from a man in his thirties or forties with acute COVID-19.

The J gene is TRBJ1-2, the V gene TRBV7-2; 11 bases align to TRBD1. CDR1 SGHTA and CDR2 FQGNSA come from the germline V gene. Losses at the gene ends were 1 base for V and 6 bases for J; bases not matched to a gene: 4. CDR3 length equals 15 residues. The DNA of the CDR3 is TGTGCCAGCAGCTTAGTACCGGACAGGGGGCATGGCTACACCTTC. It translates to CASSLVPDRGHGYTF.

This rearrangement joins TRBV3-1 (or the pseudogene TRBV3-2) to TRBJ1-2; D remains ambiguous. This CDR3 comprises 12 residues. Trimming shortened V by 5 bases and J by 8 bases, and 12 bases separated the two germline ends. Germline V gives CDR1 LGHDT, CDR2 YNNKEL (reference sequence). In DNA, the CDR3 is TGTGCCAGCAGCACATCTGGAGGAGGCTACACCTTC. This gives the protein CASSTSGGGYTF.

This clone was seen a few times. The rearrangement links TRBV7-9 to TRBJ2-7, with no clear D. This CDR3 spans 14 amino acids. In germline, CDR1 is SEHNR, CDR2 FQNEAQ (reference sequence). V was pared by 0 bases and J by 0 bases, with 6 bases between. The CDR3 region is CASSLASSSYEQYV. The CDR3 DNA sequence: TGTGCCAGCAGCTTAGCTTCTAGCTCCTACGAGCAGTACGTC.

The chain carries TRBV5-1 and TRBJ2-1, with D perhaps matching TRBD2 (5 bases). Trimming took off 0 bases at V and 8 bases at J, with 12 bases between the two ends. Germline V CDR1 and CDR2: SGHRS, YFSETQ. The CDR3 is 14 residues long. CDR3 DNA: TGCGCCAGCAGCTTGGGTGACTACGTCCATGAGCAGTTCTTC. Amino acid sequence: CASSLGDYVHEQFF.

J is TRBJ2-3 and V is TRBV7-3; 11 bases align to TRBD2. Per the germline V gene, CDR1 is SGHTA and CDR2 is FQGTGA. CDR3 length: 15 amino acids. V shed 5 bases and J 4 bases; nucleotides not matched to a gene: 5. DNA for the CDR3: TGTGCCAGCAGCGGAACTAGCGGGAGTTCAGATACGCAGTATTTT. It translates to CASSGTSGSSDTQYF.

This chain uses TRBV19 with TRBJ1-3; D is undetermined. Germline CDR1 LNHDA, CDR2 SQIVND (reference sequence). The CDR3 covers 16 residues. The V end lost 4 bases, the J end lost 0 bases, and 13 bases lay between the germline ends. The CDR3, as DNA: TGTGCCAGTAGTAGAATCGCGTCTAGCTCTGGAAACACCATATATTTT. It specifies CASSRIASSSGNTIYF.

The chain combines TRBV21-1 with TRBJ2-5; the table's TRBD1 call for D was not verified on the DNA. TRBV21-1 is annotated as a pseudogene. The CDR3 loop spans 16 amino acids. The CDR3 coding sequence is TGTGCCAGCAGCAAATTAGGGACAACACTACAAGAGACCCAGTACTTC. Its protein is CASSKLGTTLQETQYF.

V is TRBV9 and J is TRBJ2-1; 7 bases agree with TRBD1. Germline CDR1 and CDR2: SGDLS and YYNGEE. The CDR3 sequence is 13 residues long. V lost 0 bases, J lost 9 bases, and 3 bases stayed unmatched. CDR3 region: CASSVDTGAEQFF. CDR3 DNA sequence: TGTGCCAGCAGCGTAGATACAGGGGCTGAGCAGTTCTTC. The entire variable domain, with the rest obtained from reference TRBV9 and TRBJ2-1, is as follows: DSGVTQTPKHLITATGQRVTLRCSPRSGDLSVYWYQQSLDQGLQFLIQYYNGEERAKGNILERFSAQQFPDLHSELNLSSLELGDSALYFCASSVDTGAEQFFGPGTRLTVL.

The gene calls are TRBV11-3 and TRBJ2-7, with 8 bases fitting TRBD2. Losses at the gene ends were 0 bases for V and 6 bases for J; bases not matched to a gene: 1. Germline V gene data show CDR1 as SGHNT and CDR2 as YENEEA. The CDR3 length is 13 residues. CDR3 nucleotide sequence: TGTGCCAGCAGCTTAGATGCGGGAGGCGAGCAGTACGTC. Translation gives CASSLDAGGEQYV.

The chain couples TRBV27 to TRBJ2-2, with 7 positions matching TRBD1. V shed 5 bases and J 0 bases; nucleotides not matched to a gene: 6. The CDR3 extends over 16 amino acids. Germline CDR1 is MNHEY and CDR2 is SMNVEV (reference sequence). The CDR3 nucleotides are TGTGCCAGCAGTCAGGGGACAGTAACGAACACCGGGGAGCTGTTTTTT. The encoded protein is CASSQGTVTNTGELFF.

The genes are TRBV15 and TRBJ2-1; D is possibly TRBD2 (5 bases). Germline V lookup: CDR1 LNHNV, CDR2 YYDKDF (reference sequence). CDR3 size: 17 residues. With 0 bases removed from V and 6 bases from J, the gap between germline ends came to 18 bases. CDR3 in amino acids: CATSRERRALFLNEQFF. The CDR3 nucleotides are TGTGCCACCAGCAGAGAGAGGCGGGCCTTGTTTCTCAATGAGCAGTTCTTC.

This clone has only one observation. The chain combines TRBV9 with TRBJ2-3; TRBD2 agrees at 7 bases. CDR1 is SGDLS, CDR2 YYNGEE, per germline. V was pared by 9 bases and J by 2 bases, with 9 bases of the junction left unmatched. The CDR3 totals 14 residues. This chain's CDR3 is CATGTSEYTDTQYF. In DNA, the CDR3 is TGTGCCACCGGAACTAGCGAATACACAGATACGCAGTATTTT.

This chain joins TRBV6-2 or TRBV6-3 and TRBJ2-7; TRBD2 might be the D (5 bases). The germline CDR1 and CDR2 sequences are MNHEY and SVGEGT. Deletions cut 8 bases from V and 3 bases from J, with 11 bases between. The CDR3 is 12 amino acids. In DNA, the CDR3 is TGTGCCAGCGGCCTTACTAGCTACGAGCAGTACGTC. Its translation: CASGLTSYEQYV.

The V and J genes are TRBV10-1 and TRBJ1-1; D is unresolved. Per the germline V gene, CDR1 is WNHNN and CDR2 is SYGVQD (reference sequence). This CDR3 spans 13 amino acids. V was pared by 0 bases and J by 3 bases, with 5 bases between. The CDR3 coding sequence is TGCGCCAGCAGTGAGTCGCCGGACACTGAAGCTTTCTTT. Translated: CASSESPDTEAFF.

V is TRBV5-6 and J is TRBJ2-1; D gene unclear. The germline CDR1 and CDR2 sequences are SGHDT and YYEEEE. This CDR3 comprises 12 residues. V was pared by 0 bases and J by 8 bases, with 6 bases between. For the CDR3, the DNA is TGTGCCAGCAGCTTGGTGGCGGATGAGCAGTTCTTC. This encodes CASSLVADEQFF.

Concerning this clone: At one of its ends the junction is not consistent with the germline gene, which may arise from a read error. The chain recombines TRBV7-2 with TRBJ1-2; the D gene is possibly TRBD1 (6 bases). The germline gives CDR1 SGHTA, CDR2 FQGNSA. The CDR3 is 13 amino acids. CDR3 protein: CASSLAQGYGYTF. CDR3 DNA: TGTGCCAGCAGTTTAGCACAGGGTTATGGCTACACCTTC.

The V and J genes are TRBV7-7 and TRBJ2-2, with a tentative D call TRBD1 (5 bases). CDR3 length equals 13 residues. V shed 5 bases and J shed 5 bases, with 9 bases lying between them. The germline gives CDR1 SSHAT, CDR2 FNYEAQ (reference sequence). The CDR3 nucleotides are TGTGCCAGCAGCCCTCAGGGAACCGGGGAGCTGTTTTTT. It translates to CASSPQGTGELFF.

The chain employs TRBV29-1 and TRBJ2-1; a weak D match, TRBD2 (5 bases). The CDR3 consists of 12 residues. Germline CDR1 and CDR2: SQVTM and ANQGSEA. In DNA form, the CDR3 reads TGCACCCTCGGACTTGGTAGGGATGAGCAGTTCTTC. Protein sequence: CTLGLGRDEQFF.

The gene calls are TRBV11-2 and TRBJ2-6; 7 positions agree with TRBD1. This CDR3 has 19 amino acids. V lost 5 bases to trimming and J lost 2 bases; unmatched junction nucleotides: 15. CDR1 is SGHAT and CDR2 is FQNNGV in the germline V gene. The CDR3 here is CASSPNLRGQTTGANVLTF. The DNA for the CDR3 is TGTGCCAGCAGCCCCAACCTTCGGGGACAGACTACTGGGGCCAACGTCCTGACTTTC.